The 16 T cell receptor beta chains below come from one sample, sequenced in a study. TCRdb re-called the 5' RACE reads with MiXCR, one entry per CDR3 protein. The sample holds roughly 6,000 distinct CDR3 sequences, roughly 71% seen once. What was sequenced was memory CD4+ T cells sorted from a lymph node. Subset given: memory CD4+ T cells, CD4+CD45RO+CD25-. The receptor set was obtained from a female donor with breast cancer.

The V gene is TRBV20-1, the J gene TRBJ2-1, with 8 bases identical to TRBD2. The V segment lost 1 base and the J segment 2 bases; nucleotides outside the gene matches: 7. Germline V gene sequence: CDR1 DFQATT, CDR2 SNEGSKA (reference sequence). The CDR3 loop spans 16 amino acids. CDR3 region: CSARGQSGGAYNEQFF. The CDR3 DNA reads TGCAGTGCTAGAGGTCAGAGCGGGGGTGCCTACAATGAGCAGTTCTTC.

This clonotype was observed a few times. This chain joins TRBV10-3 and TRBJ2-3, with TRBD2 matching 7 bases. Germline CDR1 is ENHRY and CDR2 is SYGVKD. This CDR3 comprises 13 residues. Unmatched junction bases numbered 1, after V lost 5 bases and J lost 2 bases. CDR3 loop: CAISSGATDTQYF. CDR3 DNA sequence: TGTGCCATCAGTAGCGGGGCCACAGATACGCAGTATTTT.

The chain couples TRBV7-8 to TRBJ1-3; D possibly corresponds to TRBD1 (5 bases). CDR3 size: 13 residues. Germline V lookup: CDR1 SGHVS, CDR2 FQNEAQ. Trimming pared 6 bases from V and 2 bases from J, leaving 8 bases between. CDR3 sequence: CASSRGTGNTIYF. Written as DNA, the CDR3 is TGTGCCAGCAGTAGGGGAACTGGAAACACCATATATTTT.

This clonotype was seen a handful of times. This chain connects TRBV7-3 to TRBJ2-1, with D unclear. Germline V CDR1 and CDR2: SGHTA, FQGTGA. V lost 2 bases and J lost 10, with 12 bases in between. The CDR3 is 13 amino acids. CDR3 nucleotides: TGTGCCAGCAGCTTAGAATTGGGCTTCGAGCAGTTCTTC. Its translation is CASSLELGFEQFF.

The chain is built from TRBV5-1 and TRBJ2-1; 10 positions match TRBD1. Trimming removed 4 bases from V and 8 bases from J; junction bases left unmatched: 12. Germline loops: CDR1 SGHRS, CDR2 YFSETQ. The CDR3 has 16 amino acids. The CDR3: CASSGWTGGLIDEQFF. CDR3 nucleotides: TGCGCCAGCAGCGGGTGGACAGGGGGGTTAATCGATGAGCAGTTCTTC. Based on the CDR3 plus reference TRBV5-1 and TRBJ2-1, the full variable domain is KAGVTQTPRYLIKTRGQQVTLSCSPISGHRSVSWYQQTPGQGLQFLFEYFSETQRNKGNFPGRFSGRQFSNSRSEMNVSTLELGDSALYLCASSGWTGGLIDEQFFGPGTRLTVL.

This clonotype was detected only a few times. V and J are TRBV20-1 and TRBJ2-6; D is unresolved. Germline CDR1 reads DFQATT; CDR2 reads SNEGSKA (reference sequence). The CDR3 extends over 14 amino acids. Trimming removed 7 bases from V and 0 bases from J, with 10 bases in between. The CDR3 spells CSVQKSSGANVLTF. The CDR3 DNA reads as TGCAGTGTCCAGAAGAGCTCTGGGGCCAACGTCCTGACTTTC.

This clonotype was picked up one time. J is TRBJ1-5 and V is TRBV12-3 or TRBV12-4; D ambiguous. The CDR3 has 12 residues. Trimming pared 5 bases from V and 6 bases from J, leaving 8 bases between. The CDR3 spells CASSPVLQPQHF. The CDR3 DNA reads as TGTGCCAGCAGTCCGGTACTTCAGCCCCAGCATTTT.

The DNA of the CDR3 is TGCAGTGCCGAAGGACAGGGTTGGGAGACCCAGTACTTC. Translated, it gives CSAEGQGWETQYF. V gene TRBV20-1 combines with J gene TRBJ2-5; 8 bases are shared with TRBD1. Germline loops: CDR1 DFQATT, CDR2 SNEGSKA (reference sequence). V shed 6 bases, J shed 5 bases, and the junction held 8 bases outside the gene matches. The CDR3 is 13 residues long.

The chain combines TRBV6-5 with TRBJ1-2, with 8 bases identical to TRBD1. J lost 2 bases, V lost 5 bases, and 7 bases had no gene match. The germline CDR1 and CDR2 sequences are MNHEY and SVGAGI. This CDR3 is built from 15 residues. This chain's CDR3 is CASSPRRTGNYGYTF. DNA for the CDR3: TGTGCCAGCAGTCCACGCCGGACAGGGAACTATGGCTACACCTTC.

The J gene is TRBJ2-5, the V gene TRBV5-1; 10 bases map to TRBD2. The CDR3 consists of 16 residues. The trim removed 0 bases at V and 5 bases at J, leaving 7 bases unmatched. CDR1 is SGHRS and CDR2 is YFSETQ in the germline V gene. CDR3 protein: CASSLGLAGDRETQYF. The CDR3 nucleotides are TGCGCCAGCAGCTTGGGTCTAGCGGGAGATCGGGAGACCCAGTACTTC.

The J gene is TRBJ2-2, the V gene TRBV5-1; D not resolved. CDR1 SGHRS and CDR2 YFSETQ come from the germline V gene. This CDR3 spans 13 amino acids. Trimming took 3 bases from V and 0 from J, leaving 3 bases between them. This chain's CDR3 is CASSWTNTGELFF. DNA of the CDR3: TGCGCCAGCAGCTGGACGAACACCGGGGAGCTGTTTTTT.

A remark on this clonotype: One end of the junction does not line up with germline, which may come from a read error. V is TRBV4-1 and J is TRBJ2-3; TRBD2 might be the D (6 bases). CDR3 size: 16 residues. Germline CDR1 is MGHRA and CDR2 is YSYEKL. The CDR3 nucleotides are TGCGCCAGCAGCCAAGAAGGTAGCGGCCTTACAGATACGCAGTATTTC. This translates into CASSQEGSGLTDTQYF.

This clonotype came up once. This chain connects TRBV20-1 to TRBJ2-5, with a weak D call TRBD1 (7 bases). Germline CDR1 DFQATT, CDR2 SNEGSKA (reference sequence). With 3 bases removed from V and 5 bases from J, the gap between germline ends came to 22 bases. CDR3 length equals 16 residues. The CDR3 spells CSASDIRRGRRETQYF. In DNA, the CDR3 is TGCAGTGCTAGTGATATCCGGAGGGGGCGGAGGGAGACCCAGTACTTC.

The gene calls are TRBV5-1 and TRBJ2-7; 9 bases align to TRBD1. CDR3 length: 14 amino acids. Germline V lookup: CDR1 SGHRS, CDR2 YFSETQ. The V segment lost 4 bases and the J segment 3 bases; nucleotides outside the gene matches: 5. The CDR3 nucleotides read TGCGCCAGCAGCCTGCCGGGACAGGGCTACGAGCAGTACTTC. Protein sequence: CASSLPGQGYEQYF.

This rearrangement joins TRBV20-1 to TRBJ1-3; a possible D gene is TRBD1 (6 bases). V was trimmed by 1 base and J by 4 bases, leaving 11 bases between them. The germline V gene has CDR1 DFQATT and CDR2 SNEGSKA (reference sequence). This CDR3 comprises 14 residues. The CDR3, as DNA: TGCAGTGCTAGAGCGGGGGCGCGGGGAAACACCATATATTTT. Residues: CSARAGARGNTIYF.

Comment on this clonotype: A much larger clone is a single base away; this may be a read error. DNA for the CDR3: TGTGCCAGCAGCCAGACAGGGCACGAGCAGTACTTC. This encodes CASSQTGHEQYF. The genes are TRBV7-6 and TRBJ2-7; TRBD1 matches 7 bases. Germline CDR1 is SGHVS and CDR2 is FNYEAQ. CDR3 size: 12 residues. Unmatched junction bases numbered 3, after V lost 5 bases and J lost 5 bases.